Presented here are 3 T cell receptor beta chains from one specimen sequenced in a study of cytomegalovirus exposure and HLA in healthy donors. Researchers ran the PCR with 60 Vbeta and 13 Jbeta primers. Repertoires were generated with immunoSEQ multiplex PCR, while TCRdb's copy carries only in-frame clones and drops some. The sample records 140,000 to 150,000 clones, 75% to 85% being singletons. Sequences were obtained from PBMCs. The receptors shown here come from a middle-aged man in good health and CMV-seronegative.

In the case of this clone: The missing conserved phenylalanine or tryptophan at the end of this CDR3 makes a read error likely. V gene TRBV27 combines with J gene TRBJ1-6; weak D call: TRBD1 (6 bases). Germline CDR1 is MNHEY and CDR2 is SMNVEV (reference sequence). The CDR3 is made up of 18 amino acids. V shed 6 bases and J shed 0 bases, with 18 bases lying between them. CDR3 sequence: CASSRASRGSSYNSPLHV. CDR3 nucleotide sequence: TGTGCCAGCAGCCGCGCTTCTAGGGGGAGCTCCTATAATTCACCCCTCCACGTT.

The rearrangement joins TRBV19 to TRBJ2-7; perhaps TRBD1 as D (6 bases). Looked up from germline, CDR1 is LNHDA and CDR2 is SQIVND (reference sequence). The V end lost 9 bases, the J end lost 6 bases, and 12 bases lay between the germline ends. CDR3 size: 11 residues. The CDR3 bases are TGTGCCAGCGGACAGTTGGGCGAGCAGTACTTC. Translating it yields CASGQLGEQYF.

The V gene is TRBV14, the J gene TRBJ1-6; D gene unclear. Trimming took 2 bases from V and 0 from J, leaving 8 bases between them. CDR3 length: 16 residues. CDR1 is SGHDN and CDR2 is FVKESK in the germline V gene. Here the CDR3 DNA reads TGTGCCAGCAGCCAATTAGGGAGCTCCTATAATTCACCCCTCCACTTT. The encoded protein is CASSQLGSSYNSPLHF.